These T cell receptor beta chains were read from a single sample in a study of cytomegalovirus exposure and HLA in healthy donors. TCRdb's copy holds only in-frame clones and misses some; the assay was immunoSEQ multiplex PCR. The table shows roughly 200,000 clones, with over 60% occurring only once. Source material: PBMCs. The receptors shown here come from a man between 18 and 29 years old in good health and CMV-seronegative. The CDR3 runs from the conserved cysteine through the conserved F or W. The D gene is left open where the match is weak. Size is stated for part of the rows, as once, few or many counts, or as a class when the clone is expanded.

V,J,D,size,DNA,CDR3
TRBV6-5,TRBJ1-5,NA,NA,TGTGCCAGCAGTTACTCTGGCAGGGATCAGCCCCAGCATTTT,CASSYSGRDQPQHF
TRBV19,TRBJ1-2,TRBD1,NA,TGTGCCAGTAGTACCTCGAGCAGGGGGCATGGCTACACCTTC,CASSTSSRGHGYTF
TRBV7-3,TRBJ2-5,TRBD2,NA,TGTGCCAGCAGTCGGGCGGGGGGGGAGACCCAGTACTTC,CASSRAGGETQYF
TRBV9,TRBJ2-7,TRBD2,NA,TGTGCCAGCAGCTCTCGGGGGGGGACGGACTCTGACGAGCAGTACTTC,CASSSRGGTDSDEQYF
TRBV27,TRBJ2-7,TRBD1,NA,TGTGCCAGCAGACCCTCCGGGACAGCGAGCTACGAGCAGTACTTC,CASRPSGTASYEQYF
TRBV7-9,TRBJ2-1,TRBD2,few,TGTGCCAGCAGCCGGACTAGCGGGAGGCCCTTCGGCAATGAGCAGTTCTTC,CASSRTSGRPFGNEQFF
TRBV7-3,TRBJ1-1,NA,few,TGTGCCAGCAGCTCGCAGGGGAACACTGAAGCTTTCTTT,CASSSQGNTEAFF
TRBV5-1,TRBJ2-1,TRBD1,NA,TGCGCCAGCAGCTTTATACGGGGACAGGGCGGCAATGAGCAGTTCTTC,CASSFIRGQGGNEQFF
TRBV28,TRBJ2-7,NA,few,TGTGCCAGCTTCGGTGGAGGCTACTACGAGCAGTACTTC,CASFGGGYYEQYF
TRBV11-2,TRBJ2-7,TRBD1,NA,TGTGCCAGCAGCTTAGACAGGGGGCACTACGAGCAGTACTTC,CASSLDRGHYEQYF
TRBV5-1,TRBJ2-5,TRBD2,NA,TGCGCCAGCAGCTTGGCGGTCGGGAGGGCCGGGGAGACCCAGTACTTC,CASSLAVGRAGETQYF
TRBV29-1,TRBJ2-2,TRBD1,NA,TGCAGCGTTGAAGTGTCAAGGGGGCTCGGCGGGGAGCTGTTTTTT,CSVEVSRGLGGELFF
TRBV4-1,TRBJ2-7,TRBD2,NA,TGCGCCAGCAGCCAACTTAGCGGGAGGTCCCTACTCCTCGAGCAGTACTTC,CASSQLSGRSLLLEQYF
TRBV7-6,TRBJ2-1,NA,NA,TGTGCCAGCAGCTTAGCGACGGGAGTATCCCACAATGAGCAGTTCTTC,CASSLATGVSHNEQFF
TRBV7-2,TRBJ2-7,NA,NA,TGTGCCAGCAGCTTAGTCTCGAGCTCCTACGAGCAGTACTTC,CASSLVSSSYEQYF
TRBV7-9,TRBJ1-2,TRBD1,few,TGTGCCAGCAGCCCTCGCTTCGGACAGGGTGCTTGGTATGGCTACACCTTC,CASSPRFGQGAWYGYTF
TRBV29-1,TRBJ2-5,NA,NA,TGCAGCGTTCTTTCCGGCAGGGGACTACCCAATCAAGAGACCCAGTACTTC,CSVLSGRGLPNQETQYF
TRBV7-3,TRBJ2-7,TRBD2,NA,TGTGCCAGCAGCTTAACGGGGACTAGCGGGAGTCGGGGCGAGCAGTACTTC,CASSLTGTSGSRGEQYF
TRBV19,TRBJ1-2,NA,NA,TGTGCCAGTAGTACAGGGGTAACTCCCTACTATGGCTACACCTTC,CASSTGVTPYYGYTF
TRBV7-9,TRBJ2-7,NA,NA,TGTGCCAGCAGCTTAGCGTCTGCAGCGAACTACGAGCAGTACTTC,CASSLASAANYEQYF
TRBV5-8,TRBJ1-5,NA,NA,TGTGCCAGCAGCGGTGGGGGGGGCTTTTATCAGCCCCAGCATTTT,CASSGGGGFYQPQHF
TRBV7-9,TRBJ2-3,TRBD2,NA,TGTGCCAGCAGCTCACGACTAGCGGGAGTTTTAGATACGCAGTATTTT,CASSSRLAGVLDTQYF
TRBV10-1,TRBJ2-7,NA,NA,TGCGCCAGCAGTGAGTCGGGCGGGTACGAGCAGTACTTC,CASSESGGYEQYF
TRBV6-4,TRBJ2-3,TRBD2,few,TGTGCCAGCAGTGACGAAGCGGGAGCTACAGATACGCAGTATTTT,CASSDEAGATDTQYF
TRBV5-6,TRBJ1-3,NA,NA,TGTGCCAGCAGCCATCAGGGGAGCAGCAACACCATATATTTT,CASSHQGSSNTIYF
TRBV30,TRBJ2-7,TRBD2,NA,TGTGCCTTTAGCGGGAGCTACGAGCAGTACTTC,CAFSGSYEQYF
TRBV28,TRBJ2-7,TRBD2,NA,TGTGCCAGCAGTCCCCGGGGGGGGGCGGGAGTAGGCGAGCAGTACTTC,CASSPRGGAGVGEQYF
TRBV6-4,TRBJ2-1,TRBD1,NA,TGTGCCAGCAGCCGGGACAGCCTTGGTGAGCAGTTCTTC,CASSRDSLGEQFF
TRBV6-4,TRBJ1-6,NA,NA,TGTGCCAGCAGTGACTCGGGACTAGGGAGCTCACCCCTCCACTTT,CASSDSGLGSSPLHF
TRBV5-8,TRBJ1-4,TRBD1,NA,TGTGCCAGCAGCCGGACAGGGGGCCGGGAAAAACTGTTTTTT,CASSRTGGREKLFF
TRBV7-9,TRBJ2-1,TRBD2,once,TGTTCCAGCAGCCGGACTAGCGGGATCTCCTACAATGAGCAGTTCTTC,CSSSRTSGISYNEQFF
TRBV2,TRBJ1-1,NA,NA,TGTGCCAGCAGGTCTCGGCAAGGGGTGAACACTGAAGCTTTCTTT,CASRSRQGVNTEAFF
TRBV21-1,TRBJ2-4,NA,NA,TGTGCCAGCAGCCTCTCCGTCTTC,CASSLSVF
TRBV7-9,TRBJ2-1,NA,NA,TGTGCCAGCAGCCCCGACCAAACGCGGGGCGAGCAGTTCTTC,CASSPDQTRGEQFF
TRBV7-9,TRBJ1-1,NA,NA,TGTGCCAGCAGCTCCCAGGTGCGGGGGGCAAAGAACACTGAAGCTTTCTTT,CASSSQVRGAKNTEAFF
TRBV7-8,TRBJ1-5,NA,few,TGTGCCAGCAGCTTCATAGGCAGGCCCCTCAATCAGCCCCAGCATTTT,CASSFIGRPLNQPQHF
TRBV28,TRBJ2-5,NA,NA,TGTGCCAGCAGCCTTAGCAGCCGAGAGACCCAGTACTTC,CASSLSSRETQYF
TRBV2,TRBJ1-1,NA,NA,TGTGCCAGCAAGCAGAGGATAATTATGAACACTGAAGCTTTCTTT,CASKQRIIMNTEAFF
TRBV7-9,TRBJ1-2,NA,NA,TGTGCCAGCAGCTTAGGAGGGATCTATGGCTACACCTTC,CASSLGGIYGYTF
TRBV6-1,TRBJ1-6,NA,few,TGTGCCAGCAGTGCTACTTTCACAGACATGGGTTCACCCCTCCACTTT,CASSATFTDMGSPLHF
TRBV7-9,TRBJ2-2,TRBD2,once,TGTGCCAGCAGCCAACGGACTAGCGGAACCGGGGAGCTGTTTTTT,CASSQRTSGTGELFF
TRBV18,TRBJ2-3,TRBD1,NA,TGTGCCAGCTCACCCGGGACAGGGGGGACAGATACGCAGTATTTT,CASSPGTGGTDTQYF
TRBV25-1,TRBJ1-3,NA,NA,TGTGCCAGCAGTGCCCCAGGGGTATCATCTGGAAACACCATATATTTT,CASSAPGVSSGNTIYF
TRBV29-1,TRBJ1-1,TRBD1,few,TGCAGCGTCCCGGGACAGGGGGCCCTCACTGAAGCTTTCTTT,CSVPGQGALTEAFF
TRBV6-1,TRBJ2-7,TRBD2,NA,TGTGCCAGCAATGGCGGGACTAGCGGAGCCTACGAGCAGTACTTC,CASNGGTSGAYEQYF
TRBV4-1,TRBJ2-1,TRBD2,NA,TGCGCCAGCAGCCAAGATCCCACTAGCGGGAGGAGAGGGGGATACAATGAGCAGTTCTTC,CASSQDPTSGRRGGYNEQFF
TRBV6-5,TRBJ2-7,TRBD1,NA,TGTGCCAGCCGTAGACGGGACAGGGTCTACGAGCAGTACTTC,CASRRRDRVYEQYF
TRBV21-1,TRBJ2-4,NA,NA,TGTGCCAGCAGCAAAGTTCTCCCAGGGTGGATTCAGTACTTC,CASSKVLPGWIQYF
TRBV5-1,TRBJ1-1,NA,few,TGCGCCAGCAGGGAGGGGCTCGACACTGAAGCTTTCTTT,CASREGLDTEAFF
TRBV19,TRBJ1-3,NA,NA,TGTGCCAGTAGTGGGGACAAAGGATCTGGAAACACCATATATTTT,CASSGDKGSGNTIYF
TRBV6-5,TRBJ2-7,NA,NA,TGTGCCAGCAGTTCCGGGGGACAGTCGAAGTACTTC,CASSSGGQSKYF
TRBV11-3,TRBJ2-1,NA,NA,TGTGCCAGCAGCACAAACGCGGCAAATGAGCAGTTCTTC,CASSTNAANEQFF
TRBV6-1,TRBJ2-5,NA,NA,TGTGCCAGCAGTGGCCAAGCAGCCTTTAGGGGTAGGGAGACCCAGTACTTC,CASSGQAAFRGRETQYF
TRBV7-6,TRBJ2-1,TRBD2,once,TGTGCCAGCAGCTTAAGGGACGGGAGGGCCGGATTGCACAATGAGCAGTTCTTC,CASSLRDGRAGLHNEQFF
TRBV27,TRBJ2-7,TRBD1,NA,TGTGCCAGCGGGGACAGGGTATACGAGCAGTACTTC,CASGDRVYEQYF
TRBV6-5,TRBJ2-2,NA,NA,TGTGCCAGCAGTTATGGAGGGAACACCGGGGAGCTGTTTTTT,CASSYGGNTGELFF
TRBV18,TRBJ2-1,TRBD1,NA,TGTGCCAGCTCACCTCTTCTTACAGGGGATCATGAGCAGTTCTTC,CASSPLLTGDHEQFF
TRBV10-1,TRBJ2-1,TRBD1,NA,TGCGCCAGCAATGGACAGGGGAACAATGAGCAGTTCTTC,CASNGQGNNEQFF
TRBV30,TRBJ1-3,NA,few,TGTGCCTGGAGTGTATCTTACTCTGGAAACACCATATATTTT,CAWSVSYSGNTIYF